This entry describes one T cell receptor (beta chain). Its antigen is unknown. V was pared by 3 bases and J by 5 bases, with 5 bases of the junction left unmatched. This CDR3 has 15 residues. Germline CDR1 reads MNHNS; CDR2 reads SASEGT. This sample was included in a study of CD8 T cells in ankylosing spondylitis. Study outcomes and limitations: Disease-linked clones had a CD8+ phenotype and relatively low frequency in peripheral blood.

In TCRdb, the 5' RACE reads were re-called with MiXCR into one record per CDR3 protein. The repertoire holds hundreds of thousands of distinct CDR3 sequences, with roughly 20% as singletons. Sequences were obtained from blood, either unsorted or a sorted T cell fraction (not recorded which). The receptor comes from a male donor with ankylosing spondylitis or in good health (not recorded which). This rearrangement joins TRBV6-1 to TRBJ2-3; TRBD2 matches at 10 bases. This CDR3 reads CASSELAGGRDTQYF. The DNA for the CDR3 is TGTGCCAGCAGTGAGTTAGCGGGGGGTCGAGATACGCAGTATTTT.